Sequencing of this TCR beta chain was carried out in a study of CD8+ T cells in alopecia areata. Sequencing relied on a cDNA template that was reverse transcribed from extracted RNA. Libraries were prepared by immunoSEQ multiplex PCR; TCRdb keeps only in-frame clonotypes and omits some of them. The repertoire holds 200,000 or so clones, with roughly three fifths as singletons. Germline V CDR1 and CDR2: MGHDK, SYGVNS. Between the trimmed V and J ends, which lost 0 bases and 1 base, there was a span of 6 bases. CDR3 length equals 14 residues. On this clone: The antigen is undetermined.

Findings and limits, study-wide: More clonal than normal scalp was lesional scalp, particularly alopecia totalis/universalis. Scalp sample sequencing also detects resident alphabeta T cells of normal skin.

Specimen: CD8+ T cells sorted from blood. The chain combines TRBV25-1 with TRBJ1-1; the D is unclear. The TCR was taken from a human donor in good health. The CDR3 here is CASSEYKQNTEAFF. The CDR3 DNA follows: TGTGCCAGCAGTGAATATAAACAGAACACTGAAGCTTTCTTT.